One TCR beta chain is described in this entry. Original methodology: The assay estimated nucleated cells by amplifying reference gene primers. TCRdb keeps only in-frame clones here, not all; method: immunoSEQ multiplex PCR. That table gives V, J and clone size, and the DNA gave D and trimming. There are more than 110,000 clones in the sample; about 80% occur only once, and around 3.2% lies in the top ten. These data belong to a study of blood T cell repertoires in COVID-19. Living in roughly 25 US areas, the participants were between 18 and 89 years of age. Clinical histories supplied by participants themselves formed the basis of cohort assignment. Donors in Cohort 3 counted as recovered after two negative PCRs, clearance, or symptom resolution. Per germline, CDR1 SGHTA and CDR2 FQGTGA. V was shortened by 1 base and J by 8 bases, with 10 bases between the two germline ends. The CDR3 spans 13 residues.

V and J are TRBV7-3 and TRBJ2-3; D perhaps matches TRBD1 (6 bases). Input material: PBMCs or T cells enriched from blood (not recorded which). The receptor was isolated from a woman aged 50 to 60 who had recovered from COVID-19. The CDR3 DNA reads as TGTGCCAGCAGCTTAATGGACAGTGGTACGCAGTATTTT. This sequence encodes CASSLMDSGTQYF.